This entry describes one T cell receptor (beta chain). Its antigen is as yet unknown. These data come from a study of cytomegalovirus exposure and HLA in healthy donors. Overall study results and limits: A highly shared variant cluster was judged a likely technical artifact. Analysis was carried out at a later point, and it linked a missense DCLRE1C variant to TCR beta V- and J-gene trimming.

Use of 60 Vbeta and 13 Jbeta primers characterized the PCR. This table comes from immunoSEQ multiplex PCR, and its TCRdb copy is limited to in-frame clones, with some not included. The sample has more than 150,000 clones; approximately 84% are singletons. Germline trimming cut 6 bases from V and 5 bases from J; bases unmatched to any gene: 4. Germline CDR1 MNHEY, CDR2 SVGAGI. The CDR3 sequence is 12 residues long. This clonotype was sampled from a woman in her twenties or thirties in good health and CMV-seropositive. Sequencing was carried out using PBMCs. The rearrangement links TRBV6-5 to TRBJ2-7; the match to TRBD1 covers 7 bases. This CDR3 reads CASSRQGNEQYF. The CDR3 coding sequence is TGTGCCAGCAGCAGACAGGGAAACGAGCAGTACTTC.